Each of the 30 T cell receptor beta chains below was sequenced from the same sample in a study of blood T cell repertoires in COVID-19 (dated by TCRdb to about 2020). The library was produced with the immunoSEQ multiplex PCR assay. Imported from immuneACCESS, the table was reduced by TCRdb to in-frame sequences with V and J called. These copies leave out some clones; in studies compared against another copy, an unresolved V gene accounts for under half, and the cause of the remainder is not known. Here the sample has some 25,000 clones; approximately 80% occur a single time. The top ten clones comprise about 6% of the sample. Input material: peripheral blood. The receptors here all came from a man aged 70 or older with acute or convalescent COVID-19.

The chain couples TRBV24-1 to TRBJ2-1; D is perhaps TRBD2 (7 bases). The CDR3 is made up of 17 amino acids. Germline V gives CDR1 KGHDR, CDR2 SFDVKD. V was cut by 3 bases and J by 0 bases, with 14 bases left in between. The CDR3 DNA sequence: TGTGCCACCAGTGATCGCCGGGGGGCGTACTCCTACAATGAGCAGTTCTTC. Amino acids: CATSDRRGAYSYNEQFF.

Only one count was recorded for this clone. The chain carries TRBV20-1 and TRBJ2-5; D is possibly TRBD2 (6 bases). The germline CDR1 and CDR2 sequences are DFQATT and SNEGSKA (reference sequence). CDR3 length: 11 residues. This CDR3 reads CVTSSQETQYF. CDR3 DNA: TGCGTCACTAGCAGCCAAGAGACCCAGTACTTC.

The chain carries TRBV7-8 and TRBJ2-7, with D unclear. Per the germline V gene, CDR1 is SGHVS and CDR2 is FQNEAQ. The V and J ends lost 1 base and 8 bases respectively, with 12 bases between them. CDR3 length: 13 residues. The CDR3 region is CASSLGGPTQQYF. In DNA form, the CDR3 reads TGTGCCAGCAGCTTAGGTGGTCCTACGCAGCAGTACTTC.

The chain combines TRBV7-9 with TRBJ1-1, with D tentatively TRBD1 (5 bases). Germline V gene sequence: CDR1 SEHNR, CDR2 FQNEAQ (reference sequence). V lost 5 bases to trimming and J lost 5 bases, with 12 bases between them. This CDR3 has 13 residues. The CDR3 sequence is CASSPQGRTEAFF. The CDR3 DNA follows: TGTGCCAGCAGCCCGCAGGGAAGAACTGAAGCTTTCTTT. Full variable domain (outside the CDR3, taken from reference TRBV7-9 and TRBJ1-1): DTGVSQNPRHKITKRGQNVTFRCDPISEHNRLYWYRQTLGQGPEFLTYFQNEAQLEKSRLLSDRFSAERPKGSFSTLEIQRTEQGDSAMYLCASSPQGRTEAFFGQGTRLTVV.

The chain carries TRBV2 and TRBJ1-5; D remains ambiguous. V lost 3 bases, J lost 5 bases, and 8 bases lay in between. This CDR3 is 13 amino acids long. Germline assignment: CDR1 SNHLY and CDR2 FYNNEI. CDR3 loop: CASSENTDQPQHF. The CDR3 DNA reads TGTGCCAGCAGTGAGAATACAGATCAGCCCCAGCATTTT.

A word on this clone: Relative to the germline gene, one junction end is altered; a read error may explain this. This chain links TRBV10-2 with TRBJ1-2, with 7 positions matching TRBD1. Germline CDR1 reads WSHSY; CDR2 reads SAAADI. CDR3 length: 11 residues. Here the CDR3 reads CASSEPPGTAF. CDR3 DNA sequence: TGCGCCAGCAGTGAACCCCCCGGGACAGCCTTC.

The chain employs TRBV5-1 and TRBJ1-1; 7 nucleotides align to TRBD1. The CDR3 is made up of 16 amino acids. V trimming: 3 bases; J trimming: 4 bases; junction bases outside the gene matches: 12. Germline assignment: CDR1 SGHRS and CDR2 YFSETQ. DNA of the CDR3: TGCGCCAGCAGCTCCACGCAGACAGGGCTGGGCACTGAAGCTTTCTTT. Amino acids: CASSSTQTGLGTEAFF.

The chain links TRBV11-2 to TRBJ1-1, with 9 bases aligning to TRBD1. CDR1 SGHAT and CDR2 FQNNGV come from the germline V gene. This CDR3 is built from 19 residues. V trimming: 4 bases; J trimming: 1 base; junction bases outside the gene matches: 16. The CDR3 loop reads CASSSYPTGTGLANTEAFF. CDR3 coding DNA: TGTGCCAGCAGCTCATACCCTACCGGGACAGGGCTTGCGAACACTGAAGCTTTCTTT.

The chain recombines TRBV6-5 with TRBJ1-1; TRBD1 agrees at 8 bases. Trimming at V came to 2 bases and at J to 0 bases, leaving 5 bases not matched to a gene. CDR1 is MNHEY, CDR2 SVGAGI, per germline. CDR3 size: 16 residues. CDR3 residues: CASSYGWDRMNTEAFF. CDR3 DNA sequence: TGTGCCAGCAGTTACGGCTGGGACAGGATGAACACTGAAGCTTTCTTT.

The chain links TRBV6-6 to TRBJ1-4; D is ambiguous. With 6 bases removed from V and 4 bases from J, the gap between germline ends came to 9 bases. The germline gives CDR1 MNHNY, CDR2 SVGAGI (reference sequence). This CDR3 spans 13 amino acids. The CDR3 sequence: CASRELNNEKLFF. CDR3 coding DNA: TGTGCCAGCAGGGAGCTTAATAATGAAAAACTGTTTTTT.

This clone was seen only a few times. DNA for the CDR3: TGCGCCAGCAGCTCCCCCCCATCCAGACAGAACACTGAAGCTTTCTTT. Translation gives CASSSPPSRQNTEAFF. The rearrangement joins TRBV5-1 to TRBJ1-1; D is uncertain. The V end lost 3 bases, the J end lost 1 base, and 16 bases lay between the germline ends. The CDR3 has 16 amino acids. Germline lookup yields CDR1 SGHRS and CDR2 YFSETQ.

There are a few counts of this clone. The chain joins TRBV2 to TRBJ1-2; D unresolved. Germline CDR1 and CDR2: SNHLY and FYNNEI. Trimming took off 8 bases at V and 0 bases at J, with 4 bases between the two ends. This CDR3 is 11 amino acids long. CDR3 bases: TGTGCCAGCCTTCCTAACTATGGCTACACCTTC. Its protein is CASLPNYGYTF.

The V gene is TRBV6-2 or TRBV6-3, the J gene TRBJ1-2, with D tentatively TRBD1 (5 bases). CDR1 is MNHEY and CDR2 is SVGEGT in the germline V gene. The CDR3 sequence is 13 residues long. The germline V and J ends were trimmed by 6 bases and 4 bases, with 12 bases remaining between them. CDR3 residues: CASSPRGSYGYTF. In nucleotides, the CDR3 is TGTGCCAGCAGCCCACGGGGGTCCTATGGCTACACCTTC.

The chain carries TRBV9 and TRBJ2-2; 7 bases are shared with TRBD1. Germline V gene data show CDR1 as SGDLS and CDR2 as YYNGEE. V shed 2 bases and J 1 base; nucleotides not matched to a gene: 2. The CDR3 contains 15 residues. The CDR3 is CASSVRTGNTGELFF. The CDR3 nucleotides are TGTGCCAGCAGCGTCCGGACAGGGAACACCGGGGAGCTGTTTTTT.

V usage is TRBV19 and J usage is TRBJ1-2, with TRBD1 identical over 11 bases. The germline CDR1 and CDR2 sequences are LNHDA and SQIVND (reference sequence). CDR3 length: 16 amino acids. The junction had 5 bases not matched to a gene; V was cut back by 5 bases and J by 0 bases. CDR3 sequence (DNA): TGTGCCAGTAGTCCTGGACAGGGGGCGACTAACTATGGCTACACCTTC. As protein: CASSPGQGATNYGYTF.

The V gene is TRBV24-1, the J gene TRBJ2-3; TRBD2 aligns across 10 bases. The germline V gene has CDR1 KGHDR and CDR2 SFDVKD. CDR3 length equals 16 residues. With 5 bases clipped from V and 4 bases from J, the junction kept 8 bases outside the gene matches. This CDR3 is CATSGSSGGGSDTQYF. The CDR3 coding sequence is TGTGCCACCAGTGGTTCTAGCGGGGGCGGTTCAGATACGCAGTATTTT.

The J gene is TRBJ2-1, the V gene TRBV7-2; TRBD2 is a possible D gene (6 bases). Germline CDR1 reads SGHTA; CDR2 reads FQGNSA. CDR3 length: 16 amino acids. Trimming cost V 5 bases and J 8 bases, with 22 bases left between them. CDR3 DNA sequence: TGTGCCAGCAGCGGGCCCGAGGAGGGCCTAGGGCATGAGCAGTTCTTC. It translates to CASSGPEEGLGHEQFF.

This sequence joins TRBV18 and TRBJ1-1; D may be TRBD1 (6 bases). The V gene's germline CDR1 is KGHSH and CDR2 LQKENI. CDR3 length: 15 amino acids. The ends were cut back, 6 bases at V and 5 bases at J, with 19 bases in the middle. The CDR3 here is CASSKGEQGWTEAFF. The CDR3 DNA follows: TGTGCCAGCTCGAAAGGGGAACAGGGCTGGACTGAAGCTTTCTTT.

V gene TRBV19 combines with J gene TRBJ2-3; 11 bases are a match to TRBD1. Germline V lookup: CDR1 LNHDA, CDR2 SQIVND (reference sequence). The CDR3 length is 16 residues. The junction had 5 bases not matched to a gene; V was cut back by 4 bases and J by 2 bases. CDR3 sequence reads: CASSTNGQGATDTQYF. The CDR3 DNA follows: TGTGCCAGTAGTACCAACGGACAGGGGGCCACAGATACGCAGTATTTT.

CDR3 nucleotide sequence: TGCGCCAGCAGCCCCGCGGGGGGTGGCACTGAAGCTTTCTTT. Its protein product is CASSPAGGGTEAFF. The genes are TRBV5-1 and TRBJ1-1, with D possibly matching TRBD1 (5 bases). Trimming shortened V by 4 bases and J by 4 bases, and 14 bases separated the two germline ends. CDR1 SGHRS and CDR2 YFSETQ come from the germline V gene. This CDR3 has 14 amino acids.

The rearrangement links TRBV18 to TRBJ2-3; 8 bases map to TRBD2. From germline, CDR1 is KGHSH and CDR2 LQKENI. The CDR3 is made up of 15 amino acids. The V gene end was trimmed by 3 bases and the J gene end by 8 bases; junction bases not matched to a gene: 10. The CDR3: CASSPSGLALSTQYF. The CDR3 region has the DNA TGTGCCAGCTCACCTTCTGGACTAGCCCTGAGTACGCAGTATTTT.

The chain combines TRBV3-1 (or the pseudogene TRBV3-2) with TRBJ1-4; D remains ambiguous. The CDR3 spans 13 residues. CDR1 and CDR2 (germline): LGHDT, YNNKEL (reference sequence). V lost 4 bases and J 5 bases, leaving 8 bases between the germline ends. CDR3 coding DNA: TGTGCCAGCAGCCTCACAGCCAATGAAAAACTGTTTTTT. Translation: CASSLTANEKLFF.

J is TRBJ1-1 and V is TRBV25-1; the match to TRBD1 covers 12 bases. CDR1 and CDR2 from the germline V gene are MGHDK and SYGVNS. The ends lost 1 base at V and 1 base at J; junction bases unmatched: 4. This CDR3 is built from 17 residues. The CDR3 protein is CASSEWGTGGRNTEAFF. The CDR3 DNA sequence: TGTGCCAGCAGTGAATGGGGGACAGGGGGCCGGAACACTGAAGCTTTCTTT.

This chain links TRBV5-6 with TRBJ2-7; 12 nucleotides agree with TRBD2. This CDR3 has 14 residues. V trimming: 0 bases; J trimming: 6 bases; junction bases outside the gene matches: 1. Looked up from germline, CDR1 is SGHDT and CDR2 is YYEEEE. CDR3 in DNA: TGTGCCAGCAGCTTGGGACTAGCGGGAGCCGAGCAGTACTTC. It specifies CASSLGLAGAEQYF. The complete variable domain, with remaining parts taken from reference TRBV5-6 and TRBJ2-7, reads DAGVTQSPTHLIKTRGQQVTLRCSPKSGHDTVSWYQQALGQGPQFIFQYYEEEERQRGNFPDRFSGHQFPNYSSELNVNALLLGDSALYLCASSLGLAGAEQYFGPGTRLTVT.

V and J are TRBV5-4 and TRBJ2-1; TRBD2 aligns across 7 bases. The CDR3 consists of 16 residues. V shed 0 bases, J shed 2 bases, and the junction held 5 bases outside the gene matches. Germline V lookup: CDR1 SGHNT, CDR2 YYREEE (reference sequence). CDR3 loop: CASSLAGGRTYNEQFF. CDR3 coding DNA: TGTGCCAGCAGCTTGGCCGGGGGGAGGACCTACAATGAGCAGTTCTTC.

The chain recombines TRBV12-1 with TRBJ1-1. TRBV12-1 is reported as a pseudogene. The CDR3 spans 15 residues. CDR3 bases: TGTGCCTACTTCCCGGGGGTCAGCCAGGGCGCTGAAGCTTTCTTT. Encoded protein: CAYFPGVSQGAEAFF.

CDR3 sequence reads: CASSQEVSGTAPTEAFF. DNA of the CDR3: TGTGCCAGCAGCCAAGAGGTTTCCGGGACAGCGCCCACTGAAGCTTTCTTT. The chain carries TRBV3-1 (or the pseudogene TRBV3-2) and TRBJ1-1, with 7 bases lining up with TRBD1. The ends lost 0 bases at V and 4 bases at J; junction bases unmatched: 11. The CDR3 consists of 17 residues. Germline values: CDR1 LGHDT, CDR2 YNNKEL (reference sequence).

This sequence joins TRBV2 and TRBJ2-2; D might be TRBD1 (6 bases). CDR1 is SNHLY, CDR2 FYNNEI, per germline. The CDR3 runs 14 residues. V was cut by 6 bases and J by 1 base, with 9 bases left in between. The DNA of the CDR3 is TGTGCCAGCAGGGACAGCTTGAACACCGGGGAGCTGTTTTTT. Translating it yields CASRDSLNTGELFF.

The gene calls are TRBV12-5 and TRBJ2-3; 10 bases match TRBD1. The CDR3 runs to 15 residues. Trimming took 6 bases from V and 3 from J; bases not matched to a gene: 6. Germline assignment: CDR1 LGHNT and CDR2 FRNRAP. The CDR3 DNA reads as TGTGCTAGTGGGGGCCGGGACAGGGGAACAGATACGCAGTATTTT. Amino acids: CASGGRDRGTDTQYF. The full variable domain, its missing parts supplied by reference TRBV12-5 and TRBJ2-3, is DARVTQTPRHKVTEMGQEVTMRCQPILGHNTVFWYRQTMMQGLELLAYFRNRAPLDDSGMPKDRFSAEMPDATLATLKIQPSEPRDSAVYFCASGGRDRGTDTQYFGPGTRLTVL.

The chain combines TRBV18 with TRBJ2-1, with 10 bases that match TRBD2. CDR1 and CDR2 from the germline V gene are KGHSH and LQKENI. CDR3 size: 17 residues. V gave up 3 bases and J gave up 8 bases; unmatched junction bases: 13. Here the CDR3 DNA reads TGTGCCAGCTCACCGGGCCTAGCGGGAGCGAAATCCCATGAGCAGTTCTTC. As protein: CASSPGLAGAKSHEQFF.